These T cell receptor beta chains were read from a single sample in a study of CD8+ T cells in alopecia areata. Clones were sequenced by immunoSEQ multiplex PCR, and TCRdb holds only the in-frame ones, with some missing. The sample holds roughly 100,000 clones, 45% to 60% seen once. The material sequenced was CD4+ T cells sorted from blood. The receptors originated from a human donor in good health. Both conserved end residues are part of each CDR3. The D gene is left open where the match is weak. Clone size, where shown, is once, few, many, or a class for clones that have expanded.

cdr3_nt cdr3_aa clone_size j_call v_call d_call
TGTGCCAGCAGCTTAGCGGGGACAACTAACTATGGCTACACCTTC CASSLAGTTNYGYTF . TRBJ1-2 TRBV7-2 .
TGTGCCAGCAGTTACTTAGGGAACGAGCAGTACTTC CASSYLGNEQYF many TRBJ2-7 TRBV6-5 .
TGTGCCAGCAGAAGGGGGCAGGAAGCTTTCTTT CASRRGQEAFF . TRBJ1-1 TRBV6-8 TRBD1
TGCAGCGTTGGGGGACAGGCTAAAACTGAAGCTTTCTTT CSVGGQAKTEAFF few TRBJ1-1 TRBV29-1 TRBD1
TGCAGCGTTGGGGACTCCTACGAGCAGTACTTC CSVGDSYEQYF . TRBJ2-7 TRBV29-1 .
TGCGCCAGCAGCCAAGATCAGCCGAAGTACTACGAGCAGTACTTC CASSQDQPKYYEQYF . TRBJ2-7 TRBV4-1 .
TGCGCCAGCAGTGACGGGACAGTAAGAGCTTTCTTT CASSDGTVRAFF few TRBJ1-1 TRBV10-2 TRBD1
TGCAGTGCTGGGACAGGGGAGACCCAGTACTTC CSAGTGETQYF few TRBJ2-5 TRBV20-1 TRBD1
TGCAGCGGTGGGACTAGCGGGGAATCCAATGAGCAGTTCTTC CSGGTSGESNEQFF . TRBJ2-1 TRBV29-1 TRBD2
TGTGCCAGCAGTTCACCCGGGACAGGGGCCCAAGAGACCCAGTACTTC CASSSPGTGAQETQYF few TRBJ2-5 TRBV27 TRBD1
TGTGCCAGCAGTGATGGTCAAACAATCTACGAGCAGTACTTC CASSDGQTIYEQYF . TRBJ2-7 TRBV25-1 .
TGTGCCAGTACCGACGCCGGGACAGCGCGCTCCTATGGCTACACCTTC CASTDAGTARSYGYTF many TRBJ1-2 TRBV19 TRBD1
TGTGCCAGCAGCCCCCCCCCGCCCTACAATGAGCAGTTCTTC CASSPPPPYNEQFF . TRBJ2-1 TRBV4-2 .
TGCGCCAGCAGCTCTAACGACAGGGGCACTGAAGCTTTCTTT CASSSNDRGTEAFF few TRBJ1-1 TRBV5-1 TRBD1
TGCAGCGTAGAACTAGCGGGGCCCTCCTACGAGCAGTACTTC CSVELAGPSYEQYF . TRBJ2-7 TRBV29-1 TRBD2
TGTGCCAGCAGGGAGACAGGGGCCAATTCACCCCTCCACTTT CASRETGANSPLHF . TRBJ1-6 TRBV6-1 TRBD1
TGTGCCAGCAGCCCCCAGGGTGCCTATGGCTACACCTTC CASSPQGAYGYTF . TRBJ1-2 TRBV7-2 .
TGTGCCAGCTCCGAGTATATAGGACAGGAAAATAACTATGGCTACACCTTC CASSEYIGQENNYGYTF . TRBJ1-2 TRBV6-8 TRBD1
TGTGCCAGCCCCTCCAACACCTTC CASPSNTF . TRBJ1-2 TRBV4-2 .
TGCAGCGCGGGGCAGGGAACAGATACGCAGTATTTT CSAGQGTDTQYF once TRBJ2-3 TRBV29-1 .
TGTGCCAGCAGTTTGATTAGCGGGGGGCTCTCCTACAATGAGCAGTTCTTC CASSLISGGLSYNEQFF . TRBJ2-1 TRBV27 TRBD2
TGTGCCAGCAGGACCGGGACACAGTACAATGAGCAGTTCTTC CASRTGTQYNEQFF . TRBJ2-1 TRBV7-9 .
TGTGCCAGCTCACCAGCGGAGAATCAGCCCCAGCATTTT CASSPAENQPQHF . TRBJ1-5 TRBV18 .
TGTGCCAGCAGAATAGCGGGCAGGCGATATAGCAATCAGCCCCAGCATTTT CASRIAGRRYSNQPQHF few TRBJ1-5 TRBV28 .
TGTGCCAGCAGCCAAGCCGCAGGGAGGGAGCTTTCGGAGCAGTACTTC CASSQAAGRELSEQYF few TRBJ2-7 TRBV4-2 TRBD2
TGCGCCAGCAGCCAAGTATACGACTCTGGGGCCAACGTCCTGACTTTC CASSQVYDSGANVLTF . TRBJ2-6 TRBV4-3 .
TGTGCCAGCAGCCCCCAGGGACTTTCTCAAGAGACCCAGTACTTC CASSPQGLSQETQYF . TRBJ2-5 TRBV9 .
TGTGCCAGCAGTTTGGGGGTTACTGAAGCTTTCTTT CASSLGVTEAFF few TRBJ1-1 TRBV28 .
TGTGCCAGCAGCCCCTCGGGCAGGGGCACTGAAGCTTTCTTT CASSPSGRGTEAFF . TRBJ1-1 TRBV5-4 .
TGCAGCGTTGTTCGGGGCGATGAGCAGTTCTTC CSVVRGDEQFF few TRBJ2-1 TRBV29-1 .
TGTGCCTGGAGTCGATCGAGAGGGTTGAACGAGCAGTACTTC CAWSRSRGLNEQYF . TRBJ2-7 TRBV30 .
TGTGCCAGCAGTGCCAGCGGGGGGGCCGGTGAGCAGTTCTTC CASSASGGAGEQFF . TRBJ2-1 TRBV25-1 TRBD2
TGCGCCAGCAGCTCCGGACTGGGGAACACCGGGGAGCTGTTTTTT CASSSGLGNTGELFF . TRBJ2-2 TRBV5-1 .
TGCGCCAGCAGTCTTCAGGGTCGCACTAATGAAAAACTGTTTTTT CASSLQGRTNEKLFF few TRBJ1-4 TRBV23-1 .
TGCAGTGCGGTGGGAAACATTCAGTACTTC CSAVGNIQYF few TRBJ2-4 TRBV20-1 .
TGCAGCTCCTCGGGGACAGGAGATTACAATGAGCAGTTCTTC CSSSGTGDYNEQFF few TRBJ2-1 TRBV29-1 TRBD1
TGCGCCAGCAGCCGCCTCAACAGCGGGGGGACCGTTGGGGAGACCCAGTACTTC CASSRLNSGGTVGETQYF . TRBJ2-5 TRBV5-1 TRBD2
TGTGCCAGCAGTGATTGGCAGGGCGAGACCCAGTACTTC CASSDWQGETQYF . TRBJ2-5 TRBV2 .
TGTGCCAGTAGTACATATAGGACCGGGACAGGGCCTTACAATGAGCAGTTCTTC CASSTYRTGTGPYNEQFF . TRBJ2-1 TRBV19 TRBD1
TGTGCCACCAGCAGAGGTCTGGCGGCCAGCACAGATACGCAGTATTTT CATSRGLAASTDTQYF few TRBJ2-3 TRBV15 .
TGTGCCAGCAGTAGGGTCTCTGGGGCCAACGTCCTGACTTTC CASSRVSGANVLTF few TRBJ2-6 TRBV9 .
TGTGCCAGCAGGGGACAGGGGTTGGAGGGCTACACCTTC CASRGQGLEGYTF few TRBJ1-2 TRBV25-1 TRBD1
TGTGCCACCAGCAGAGGACGGGAGCAGCCCCAGCATTTT CATSRGREQPQHF once TRBJ1-5 TRBV15 .
TGCAGTGCCGCAACAGATACGCAGTATTTT CSAATDTQYF . TRBJ2-3 TRBV20-1 .
TGCAGCGTTGAAGATGTCAGGGGTGGCTACACCTTC CSVEDVRGGYTF few TRBJ1-2 TRBV29-1 .
TGCGCCAGCAGCCAAGCTAGCGGGGGGGCGTCCAGCACAGATACGCAGTATTTT CASSQASGGASSTDTQYF . TRBJ2-3 TRBV5-4 TRBD2
TGTGCCAGCAGTGCCCCAGGACAGCTCAGTTATGGCTACACCTTC CASSAPGQLSYGYTF . TRBJ1-2 TRBV6-1 .
TGTGCCAGCAGCATGACTAGCGGGGGGACGAGGGCCCAGTACTTC CASSMTSGGTRAQYF few TRBJ2-5 TRBV28 TRBD2
TGCAGCGTTGTCGGCGGGGGCGAGACCTACGAGCAGTACTTC CSVVGGGETYEQYF few TRBJ2-7 TRBV29-1 .
TGTGCCAGCAGTAACCGGGACATACCCTTGGAGACGCAGTATTTT CASSNRDIPLETQYF . TRBJ2-3 TRBV6-1 .
TGCGCCAGCAGCCAAGGGGTTATCTCCTACAATGAGCAGTTCTTC CASSQGVISYNEQFF . TRBJ2-1 TRBV4-1 .
TGTGCCAGCTCACGTGACGGTTGGAATTCACCCCTCCACTTT CASSRDGWNSPLHF . TRBJ1-6 TRBV18 .
TGTGCCAGCAGCCAAGACAGTAACTATGGCTACACCTTC CASSQDSNYGYTF few TRBJ1-2 TRBV16 .
TGTGCCAGCAGTCGGGGACAGGGACGGGAAAAACTGTTTTTT CASSRGQGREKLFF . TRBJ1-4 TRBV28 TRBD1
TGCAGCGTCTCGACAGGGGGAAGCACCGGGGAGCTGTTTTTT CSVSTGGSTGELFF . TRBJ2-2 TRBV29-1 TRBD1
TGTGCCAGCAGCCAGGGGAATGCGCCATCCGAGACCCAGTACTTC CASSQGNAPSETQYF . TRBJ2-5 TRBV4-2 .
TGTGCCAGCAGCAAATCGACAGGGACTAATCAGCCCCAGCATTTT CASSKSTGTNQPQHF few TRBJ1-5 TRBV7-2 TRBD1